This T cell receptor beta chain is from a study of T cell repertoires in cytomegalovirus infection (dated 2019 in TCRdb). Study-level background: Donor HLA type was relevant to the analysis, because carriage of CMV infection together with the matching HLA type was indicated by public TCR beta signatures.

Sequences LNHDA (CDR1) and SQIVND (CDR2) are obtained from the germline V gene (reference sequence). V sheds 7 bases and J sheds 0 bases, leaving 13 bases between their ends. There are 15 amino acids in the CDR3, from cysteine to phenylalanine inclusive. Only CDR3 DNA remains: 45 bases, in frame from the first base. In the case of this clonotype: No cognate antigen has been identified for it. Base qualities are not recorded, but no much larger clone differs from it by a single base.

The listed sequencing device is Illumina HiSeq 1500. Starting from the raw public reads, TCRdb applied fastp trimming at Q25, assembled clones with MiXCR and retained in-frame beta chains. Every CDR3 protein is listed once, alongside the most common genes and DNA of its rows. The sample table shows around 740,000 distinct CDR3 sequences, and 35% are seen once. Clones ranked in the top ten supply around 3% of the sample. The paper as a whole reports these results and caveats: The ex vivo response was dominated by HLA-C-restricted CMV-specific TCR beta clonotypes, which also provided the single most frequent clonotype in two of eight donors. Cumulative frequency of public TCR beta family members discriminated carriers of CMV infection plus the relevant HLA type in this cohort and an independent roughly 330-donor cohort.

This receptor was obtained from a human donor in good health (CMV status not recorded). Some clones in this sample may be carry-over from other donors' samples. The chain is made from TRBV19 and TRBJ2-1; no D gene can be assigned with confidence. Sample: PBMCs. The CDR3 here reads CASNDFTLSYNEQFF. The nucleotide sequence is TGTGCCAGTAACGACTTCACCCTCTCCTACAATGAGCAGTTCTTC.